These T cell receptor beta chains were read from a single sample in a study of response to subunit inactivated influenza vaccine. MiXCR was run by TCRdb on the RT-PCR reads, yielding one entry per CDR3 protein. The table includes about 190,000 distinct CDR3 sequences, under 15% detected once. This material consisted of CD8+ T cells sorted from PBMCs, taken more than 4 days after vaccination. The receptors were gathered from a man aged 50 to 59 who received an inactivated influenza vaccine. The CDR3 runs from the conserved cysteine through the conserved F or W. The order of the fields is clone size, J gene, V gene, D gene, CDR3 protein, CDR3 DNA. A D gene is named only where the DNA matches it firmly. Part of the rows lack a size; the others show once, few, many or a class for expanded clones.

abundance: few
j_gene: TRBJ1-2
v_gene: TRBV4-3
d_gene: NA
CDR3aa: CASSQATGTTLGYTF
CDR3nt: TGCGCCAGCAGCCAAGCAACCGGGACGACTTTGGGCTACACCTTC

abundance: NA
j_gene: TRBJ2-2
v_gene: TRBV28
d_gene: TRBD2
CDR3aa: CASSSGLAGTNTGELFF
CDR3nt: TGTGCCAGCAGTTCGGGACTAGCGGGGACGAACACCGGGGAGCTGTTTTTT

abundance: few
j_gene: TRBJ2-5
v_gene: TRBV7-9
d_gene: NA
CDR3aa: CASSLYAETQYF
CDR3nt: TGTGCCAGCAGCTTATATGCAGAGACCCAGTACTTC

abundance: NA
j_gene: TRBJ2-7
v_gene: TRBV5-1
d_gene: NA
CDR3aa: CASSWTGGLYEQYF
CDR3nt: TGCGCCAGCAGCTGGACCGGCGGACTCTACGAGCAGTACTTC

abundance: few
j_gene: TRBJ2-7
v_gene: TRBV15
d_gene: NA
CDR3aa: CATSRDTVVSYEQYF
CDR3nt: TGTGCCACCAGCAGAGACACCGTCGTCTCCTACGAGCAGTACTTC

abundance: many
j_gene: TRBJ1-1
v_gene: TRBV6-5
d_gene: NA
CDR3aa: CASSYQGLAEAFF
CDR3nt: TGTGCCAGCAGTTATCAGGGACTAGCTGAAGCTTTCTTT

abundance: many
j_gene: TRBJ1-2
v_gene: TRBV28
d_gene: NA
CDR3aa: CASSVLDPNYGYTF
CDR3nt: TGTGCCAGCAGTGTATTAGATCCTAACTATGGCTACACCTTC

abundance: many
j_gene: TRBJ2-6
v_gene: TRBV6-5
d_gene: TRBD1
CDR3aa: CASSYSRTGSGANVLTF
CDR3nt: TGTGCCAGCAGTTACTCTAGGACAGGGTCTGGGGCCAACGTCCTGACTTTC

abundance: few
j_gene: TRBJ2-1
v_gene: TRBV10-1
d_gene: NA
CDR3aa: CASSDDGSANEQFF
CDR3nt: TGCGCCAGCAGTGATGATGGAAGCGCCAATGAGCAGTTCTTC

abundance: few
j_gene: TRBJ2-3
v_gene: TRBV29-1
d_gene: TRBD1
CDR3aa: CSVDRRDRGTDTQYF
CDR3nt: TGCAGCGTTGATAGGCGGGACAGGGGAACAGATACGCAGTATTTT

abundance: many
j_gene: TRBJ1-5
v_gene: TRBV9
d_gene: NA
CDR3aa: CASSVGSGVQPQHF
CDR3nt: TGTGCCAGCAGCGTAGGGTCAGGGGTTCAGCCCCAGCATTTT

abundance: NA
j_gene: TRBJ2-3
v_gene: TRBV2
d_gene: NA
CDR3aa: CTRSSNDARDSSTDTQYF
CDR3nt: TGTACCCGCAGTTCCAACGACGCCCGGGACTCTAGCACAGATACGCAGTATTTT

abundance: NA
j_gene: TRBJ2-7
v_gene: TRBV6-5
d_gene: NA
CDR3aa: CASSYWVGGAKDEQYF
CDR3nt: TGTGCCAGCAGTTACTGGGTTGGGGGGGCTAAGGACGAGCAGTACTTC

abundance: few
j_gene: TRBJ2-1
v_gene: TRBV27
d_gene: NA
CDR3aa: CASSLSGFNEQFF
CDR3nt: TGTGCCAGCAGTTTATCCGGGTTTAATGAGCAGTTCTTC

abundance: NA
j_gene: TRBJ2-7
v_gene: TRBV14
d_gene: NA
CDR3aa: CASSQESYAVEQYF
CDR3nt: TGTGCCAGCAGCCAAGAGTCCTACGCGGTCGAGCAGTACTTC

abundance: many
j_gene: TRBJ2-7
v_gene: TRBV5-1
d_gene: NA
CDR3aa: CASSLGVGTYEQYF
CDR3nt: TGCGCCAGCAGCTTGGGCGTGGGGACATACGAGCAGTACTTC

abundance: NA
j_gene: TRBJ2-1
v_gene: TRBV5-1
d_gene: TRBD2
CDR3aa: CGSSLAPAGTYNEQFF
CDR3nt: TGCGGCAGCAGCTTGGCCCCAGCGGGGACCTACAATGAGCAGTTCTTC

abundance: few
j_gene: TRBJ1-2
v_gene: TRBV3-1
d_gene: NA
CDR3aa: CASSGDDGDGYTF
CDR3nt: TGTGCCAGCAGCGGGGACGATGGGGATGGCTACACCTTC

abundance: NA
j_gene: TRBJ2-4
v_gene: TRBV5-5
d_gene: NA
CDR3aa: CASRGLTTGRSKNIQYF
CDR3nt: TGTGCCAGCAGGGGACTTACGACAGGGAGGTCCAAAAACATTCAGTACTTC

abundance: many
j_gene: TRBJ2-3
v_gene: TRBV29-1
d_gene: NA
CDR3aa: CSVEDGGQPTDTQYF
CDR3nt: TGCAGCGTTGAAGATGGGGGCCAGCCCACAGATACGCAGTATTTT

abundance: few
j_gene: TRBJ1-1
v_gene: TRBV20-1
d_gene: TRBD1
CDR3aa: CSASEIPGQGTTEAFF
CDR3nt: TGCAGTGCTTCCGAAATACCGGGACAGGGGACCACTGAAGCTTTCTTT

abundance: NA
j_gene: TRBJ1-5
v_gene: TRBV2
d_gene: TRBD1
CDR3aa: CASSRTGPYSNQPQHF
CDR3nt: TGTGCCAGCAGTAGGACAGGGCCCTATAGCAATCAGCCCCAGCATTTT

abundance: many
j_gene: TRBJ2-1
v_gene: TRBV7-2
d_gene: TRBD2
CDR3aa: CASSLEPTSGGLGEQFF
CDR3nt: TGTGCCAGCAGCTTAGAGCCGACTAGCGGGGGGTTAGGGGAGCAGTTCTTC

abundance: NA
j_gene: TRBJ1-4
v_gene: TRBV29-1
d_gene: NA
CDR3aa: CSVEAGGNEKLFF
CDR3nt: TGCAGCGTTGAAGCCGGAGGAAATGAAAAACTGTTTTTT

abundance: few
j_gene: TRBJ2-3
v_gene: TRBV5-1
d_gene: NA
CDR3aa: CASSLRGRTDTQYF
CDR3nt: TGCGCCAGCAGCTTGCGGGGACGGACAGATACGCAGTATTTT

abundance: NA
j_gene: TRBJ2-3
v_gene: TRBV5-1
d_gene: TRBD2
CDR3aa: CASSISPGLEVADTQYF
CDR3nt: TGCGCCAGCAGCATATCTCCGGGACTAGAAGTCGCAGATACGCAGTATTTT

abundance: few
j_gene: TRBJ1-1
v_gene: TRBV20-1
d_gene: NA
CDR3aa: CSASWGHGSTEAFF
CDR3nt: TGCAGTGCTAGCTGGGGGCACGGAAGCACTGAAGCTTTCTTT

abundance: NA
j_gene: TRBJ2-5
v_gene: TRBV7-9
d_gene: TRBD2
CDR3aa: CASSTGLAAQETQYF
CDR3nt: TGTGCCAGCAGCACGGGACTAGCGGCTCAAGAGACCCAGTACTTC

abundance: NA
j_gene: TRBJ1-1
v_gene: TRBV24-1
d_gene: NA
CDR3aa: CATSEPLGGLNTEAFF
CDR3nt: TGTGCCACCAGTGAACCCCTAGGGGGTTTGAACACTGAAGCTTTCTTT

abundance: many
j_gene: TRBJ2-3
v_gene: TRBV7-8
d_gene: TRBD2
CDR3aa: CASSFLAGGSSDTQYF
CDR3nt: TGTGCCAGCAGCTTCTTAGCGGGAGGGTCGTCAGATACGCAGTATTTT

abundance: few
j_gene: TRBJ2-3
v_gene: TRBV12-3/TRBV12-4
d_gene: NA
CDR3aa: CASSLSDRPDTQYF
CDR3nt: TGTGCCAGCAGTTTGTCTGACAGGCCAGATACGCAGTATTTT

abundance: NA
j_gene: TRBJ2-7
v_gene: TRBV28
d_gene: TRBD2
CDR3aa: CASSPTGTIAPYEQYF
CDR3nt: TGTGCCAGCAGCCCTACTGGGACTATTGCTCCCTACGAGCAGTACTTC

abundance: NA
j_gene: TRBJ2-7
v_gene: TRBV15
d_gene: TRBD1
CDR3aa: CATSSDRDSISYEQYF
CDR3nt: TGTGCCACCAGCAGTGACCGGGACAGTATTTCCTACGAGCAGTACTTC

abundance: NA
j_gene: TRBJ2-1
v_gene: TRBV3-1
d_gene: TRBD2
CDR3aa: CASSQDELAGDEQFF
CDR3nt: TGTGCCAGCAGCCAGGATGAACTAGCGGGAGATGAGCAGTTCTTC

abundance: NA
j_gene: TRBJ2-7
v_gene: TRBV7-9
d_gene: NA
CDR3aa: CASSPPERRGDSYEQYF
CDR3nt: TGTGCCAGCAGCCCCCCTGAGCGTCGGGGCGACTCCTACGAGCAGTACTTC

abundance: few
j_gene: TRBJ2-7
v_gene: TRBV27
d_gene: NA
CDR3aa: CASSLGGGGSYEQYF
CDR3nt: TGTGCCAGCAGTTTAGGGGGAGGGGGCTCCTACGAGCAGTACTTC

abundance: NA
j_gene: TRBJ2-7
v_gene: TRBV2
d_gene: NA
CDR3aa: CASSENEQYF
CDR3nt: TGTGCCAGCAGTGAAAACGAGCAGTACTTC

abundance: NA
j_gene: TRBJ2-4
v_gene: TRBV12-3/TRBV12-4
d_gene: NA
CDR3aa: CASSFTDLAKNIQYF
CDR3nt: TGTGCCAGCAGTTTCACAGATCTAGCCAAAAACATTCAGTACTTC

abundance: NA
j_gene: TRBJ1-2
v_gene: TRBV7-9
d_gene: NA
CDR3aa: CASSFPGMNYGYTF
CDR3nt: TGTGCCAGCAGCTTTCCGGGTATGAACTATGGCTACACCTTC

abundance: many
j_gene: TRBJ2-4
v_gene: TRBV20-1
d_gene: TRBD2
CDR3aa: CSARDYREGDIQYF
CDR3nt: TGCAGTGCTAGAGATTACCGGGAGGGGGACATTCAGTACTTC

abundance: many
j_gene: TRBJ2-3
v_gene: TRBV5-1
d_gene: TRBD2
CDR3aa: CASSPRLAGMTDTQYF
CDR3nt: TGCGCCAGCAGCCCTAGACTAGCGGGAATGACAGATACGCAGTATTTT

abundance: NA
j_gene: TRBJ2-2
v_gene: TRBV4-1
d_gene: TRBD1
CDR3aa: CASSQRTGDTGELFF
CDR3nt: TGCGCCAGCAGCCAAAGGACAGGGGACACCGGGGAGCTGTTTTTT

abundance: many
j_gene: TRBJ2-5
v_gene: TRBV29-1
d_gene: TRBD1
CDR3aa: CSVEGRTGDGTQYF
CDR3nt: TGCAGCGTTGAAGGGAGGACAGGGGATGGGACCCAGTACTTC

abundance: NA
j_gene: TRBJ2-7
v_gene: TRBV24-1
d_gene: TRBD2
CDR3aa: CATGPSGSYEQYF
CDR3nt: TGTGCCACCGGCCCTAGCGGCTCCTACGAGCAGTACTTC

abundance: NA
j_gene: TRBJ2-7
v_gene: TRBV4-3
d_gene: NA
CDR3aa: CASSQSITGSGTGDEQYF
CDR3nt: TGCGCCAGCAGCCAATCAATAACGGGGTCAGGGACGGGGGACGAGCAGTACTTC

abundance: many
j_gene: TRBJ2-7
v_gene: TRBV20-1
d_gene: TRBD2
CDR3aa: CSARDQGGAWQYF
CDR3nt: TGCAGTGCTAGAGACCAGGGAGGGGCTTGGCAGTACTTC

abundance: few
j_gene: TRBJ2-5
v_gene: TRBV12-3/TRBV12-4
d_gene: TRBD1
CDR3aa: CASRFGTARRETQYF
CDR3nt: TGTGCCAGCAGGTTCGGGACAGCACGAAGAGAGACCCAGTACTTC